Below, 10 T cell receptor beta chains from the same sample are listed, as sequenced in a study of blood T cell repertoires in COVID-19. The data were produced by immunoSEQ multiplex PCR, yet TCRdb's version contains in-frame clones alone and is incomplete. The repertoire holds 440,000 or so clones, about nine tenths seen once, with roughly 1.6% in the top ten. The source material was peripheral blood. The receptors here all came from a woman in her 40s with COVID-19, enrolled during active disease.

The chain joins TRBV18 to TRBJ1-2; maybe TRBD1 (6 bases). This CDR3 has 16 amino acids. CDR1 and CDR2 from the germline V gene are KGHSH and LQKENI. Trimming cost V 4 bases and J 4 bases, with 19 bases left between them. CDR3 amino acids: CASSQETGLTGYGYTF. The CDR3 DNA reads TGTGCCAGCTCACAAGAGACAGGCTTGACGGGCTATGGCTACACCTTC.

The gene calls are TRBV29-1 and TRBJ1-5; D is perhaps TRBD1 (5 bases). V lost 8 bases, J lost 6 bases, and 20 bases lay in between. The CDR3 has 14 amino acids. Germline CDR1 is SQVTM and CDR2 is ANQGSEA. CDR3 DNA: TGCAGCCCGGTGGGACTTCGGAGGGGTCAGCCCCAGCATTTT. Protein sequence: CSPVGLRRGQPQHF.

This chain connects TRBV19 to TRBJ1-4; 8 bases agree with TRBD1. Germline V gives CDR1 LNHDA, CDR2 SQIVND (reference sequence). The CDR3 spans 14 residues. V trimming: 3 bases; J trimming: 6 bases; junction bases outside the gene matches: 3. CDR3 nucleotides: TGTGCCAGTAGTATGTCAGGGGGCGATGAAAAACTGTTTTTT. Its protein is CASSMSGGDEKLFF.

V and J are TRBV28 and TRBJ1-1, with TRBD1 matching 7 bases. CDR1 MDHEN and CDR2 SYDVKM come from the germline V gene. J lost 1 base, V lost 3 bases, and 5 bases had no gene match. This CDR3 has 15 residues. The CDR3 DNA reads as TGTGCCAGCAGTTTTAGGACAGGCCGGAACACTGAAGCTTTCTTT. This sequence encodes CASSFRTGRNTEAFF. The variable domain in full, completed from reference TRBV28 and TRBJ1-1, reads DVKVTQSSRYLVKRTGEKVFLECVQDMDHENMFWYRQDPGLGLRLIYFSYDVKMKEKGDIPEGYSVSREKKERFSLILESASTNQTSMYLCASSFRTGRNTEAFFGQGTRLTVV.

The chain uses TRBV30 and TRBJ1-5, with 9 bases lining up with TRBD1. The CDR3 has 16 residues. V was pared by 2 bases and J by 4 bases, with 9 bases of the junction left unmatched. The germline V gene has CDR1 GTSNPN and CDR2 SVGIG (reference sequence). CDR3 in DNA: TGTGCCTGGAGTCGCCCCGACAGGGGGAAAAATCAGCCCCAGCATTTT. Its translation: CAWSRPDRGKNQPQHF.

The chain recombines TRBV28 with TRBJ1-5, with TRBD1 matching over 8 bases. The CDR3 length is 13 residues. Germline V gene data show CDR1 as MDHEN and CDR2 as SYDVKM. The trim removed 8 bases at V and 7 bases at J, leaving 7 bases unmatched. Here the CDR3 reads CASGQGIYQPQHF. The CDR3 DNA reads TGTGCCAGCGGACAGGGAATATACCAGCCCCAGCATTTT. Full variable domain (outside the CDR3, taken from reference TRBV28 and TRBJ1-5): DVKVTQSSRYLVKRTGEKVFLECVQDMDHENMFWYRQDPGLGLRLIYFSYDVKMKEKGDIPEGYSVSREKKERFSLILESASTNQTSMYLCASGQGIYQPQHFGDGTRLSIL.

V and J are TRBV27 and TRBJ2-1; unclear D gene. V was cut by 4 bases and J by 1 base, with 14 bases left in between. This CDR3 has 16 residues. The germline V gene has CDR1 MNHEY and CDR2 SMNVEV (reference sequence). The CDR3 sequence: CASSSPDLGSYNEQFF. CDR3 nucleotide sequence: TGTGCCAGCAGTTCCCCCGACTTGGGTTCCTACAATGAGCAGTTCTTC.

The V gene is TRBV28, the J gene TRBJ1-5, with D perhaps TRBD1 (5 bases). CDR3 size: 14 residues. With 10 bases removed from V and 1 base from J, the gap between germline ends came to 14 bases. Per the germline V gene, CDR1 is MDHEN and CDR2 is SYDVKM. This CDR3 reads CATTQGGSNQPQHF. CDR3 bases: TGTGCCACCACTCAGGGAGGCAGCAATCAGCCCCAGCATTTT.

The chain recombines TRBV4-1 with TRBJ2-7; D possibly corresponds to TRBD1 (5 bases). Germline CDR1 MGHRA, CDR2 YSYEKL. Trimming took off 5 bases at V and 1 base at J, with 15 bases between the two ends. This CDR3 is 15 amino acids long. The CDR3 spells CASSWAQGISYEQYF. CDR3 DNA sequence: TGCGCCAGCAGCTGGGCCCAGGGAATTTCCTACGAGCAGTACTTC.

The genes are TRBV11-1 and TRBJ2-7; 9 nucleotides match TRBD1. CDR1 is SGHAT and CDR2 is FQDESV in the germline V gene (reference sequence). CDR3 length: 16 residues. The junction had 13 bases not matched to a gene; V was cut back by 5 bases and J by 5 bases. DNA for the CDR3: TGTGCCAGCAGCCTTCCAAAGGGACAGGGAGATCACGAGCAGTACTTC. Protein product: CASSLPKGQGDHEQYF. The full variable domain, its missing parts supplied by reference TRBV11-1 and TRBJ2-7, is EAEVAQSPRYKITEKSQAVAFWCDPISGHATLYWYRQILGQGPELLVQFQDESVVDDSQLPKDRFSAERLKGVDSTLKIQPAELGDSAMYLCASSLPKGQGDHEQYFGPGTRLTVT.